The rows below give T cell receptor beta chains drawn from one sample of a study of Ad26.COV2.S vaccination and SARS-CoV-2 variants. Profiled with immunoSEQ multiplex PCR; TCRdb holds only in-frame clones, not every one. The sample yields around 450,000 clones, roughly 90% seen once. The material was peripheral blood, obtained in a trial of Ad26.COV2.S vaccine versus placebo. The receptors stem from a person aged 18 to 59 who received the Ad26.COV2.S COVID-19 vaccine or a placebo. Each CDR3 is given with its conserved first and last residue. The D gene is left open where the match is weak. Size values are once, few and many counts, or a class for expanded clones, and some rows have none.

TRBJ1-4	-	-	TRBV7-2	TGTGCCAGCAGCTCCGGACGGGAAAGCTGGGGAAAACTGTTTTTT	CASSSGRESWGKLFF
TRBJ2-7	-	TRBD2	TRBV4-2	TGTGCCAGCAGCCAGACGGGGACTAGCGGCTACGAGCAGTACTTC	CASSQTGTSGYEQYF
TRBJ2-7	-	-	TRBV6-5	TGTGCCAGCAGTTCCGGCTACCTAGACTACGAGCAGTACTTC	CASSSGYLDYEQYF
TRBJ1-4	-	-	TRBV14	TGTGCCAGCAGCCAAGATTTCCGGGGCGCGGAAAAACTGTTTTTT	CASSQDFRGAEKLFF
TRBJ2-2	-	-	TRBV10-3	TGTGCCATCGGGCCCCCCAGCGAGGCCGGGGAGCTGTTTTTT	CAIGPPSEAGELFF
TRBJ2-2	once	-	TRBV11-1	TGTGCCAGCAGGGGGCAGGTTGGCGGCGGGGAGCTGTTTTTT	CASRGQVGGGELFF
TRBJ2-7	-	TRBD2	TRBV5-1	TGCGCCAGCAGCTTGGCCGGGACTAGCGGATTCGAGCAGTACTTC	CASSLAGTSGFEQYF
TRBJ2-3	-	-	TRBV6-2/TRBV6-3	TGTGCCAGCAGTTACTCGAGGGGGGACACAGATACGCAGTATTTT	CASSYSRGDTDTQYF
TRBJ2-7	-	TRBD1	TRBV11-2	TGTGCCAGCAGCGGACAGGTGGCCGAGCAGTACTTC	CASSGQVAEQYF
TRBJ2-7	-	-	TRBV12-5	TGTGCTAGTGCCTTGAGTAGGGGAAACCTCTTGCCCTACGAGCAGTACTTC	CASALSRGNLLPYEQYF
TRBJ1-1	-	-	TRBV18	TGTGCCAGCTCACCAGGGAACACTGAAGCTTTCTTT	CASSPGNTEAFF
TRBJ2-1	-	TRBD1	TRBV11-2	TGTGCCAGCAGCTCGGGACAGGGGGTCAATGAGCAGTTCTTC	CASSSGQGVNEQFF
TRBJ1-1	once	-	TRBV5-6	TGTGCCAGCAGCTCGCTGGTCGCAGCCTTGAACACTGAAGCTTTCTTT	CASSSLVAALNTEAFF
TRBJ1-2	-	TRBD1	TRBV6-5	TGTGCCAGCTGCGCGACAGGGACTGATGGCTACACCTTC	CASCATGTDGYTF
TRBJ1-1	-	-	TRBV2	TGTGCCAGCAGTGAGCAGGGAACACCCACTGAAGCTTTCTTT	CASSEQGTPTEAFF
TRBJ2-3	once	TRBD2	TRBV2	TGTGCCAGCAGTGACTTGCTAGCGGGACCTAGCACAGATACGCAGTATTTT	CASSDLLAGPSTDTQYF
TRBJ2-7	once	TRBD2	TRBV23-1	TGCGCCAGCAGTCACCCCCCTCGGGCTAGCGGGTTAGCCTACGAGCAGTACTTC	CASSHPPRASGLAYEQYF
TRBJ2-2	-	-	TRBV15	TGTGCCACCAGCAGACCCGGGACCACCGGGGAGCTGTTTTTT	CATSRPGTTGELFF